This T cell receptor (beta chain) came from a study of T-cell reconstitution after alpha-beta-depleted transplantation in children. TCRbeta library construction was performed incorporating unique molecular identifiers. A single record per CDR3 protein comes from TCRdb applying MiXCR to the PCR reads. The sample has just over 950,000 distinct CDR3 sequences; about 26% are singletons. Notes on this clonotype: Its cognate antigen is unknown.

Germline V gene data show CDR1 as LGHNA and CDR2 as YNFKEQ. Between the trimmed V and J ends, which lost 0 bases and 5 bases, there was a span of 10 bases. The CDR3 runs to 14 residues. Broader study findings: Expanded graft clones numbering several hundred reportedly gave rise to alpha-beta T cells about two months after transplant. From newly produced T cells came most of the T-cell counts and diversity one year after transplant.

The sequencing here drew on PBMCs, mostly from graft donor cells, taken 360 days after TCRalphabeta/CD19-depleted stem cell transplant. The chain couples TRBV4-2 to TRBJ2-5; D is tentatively TRBD1 or TRBD2 (5 bases each). This TCR came from a boy under three years old who had a stem cell transplant for SCID, so the T cells may come from the graft donor. CDR3 coding DNA: TGTGCCAGCAGCCAAGAGGGACGCCAGGAGACCCAGTACTTC. It encodes CASSQEGRQETQYF.